Sequencing of this T cell receptor (beta chain) was carried out in a study of beta chain features in type 1 diabetes. General study findings and limits: cDNA-based sequencing might over-represent cells highly expressing TCR.

As for this clone: Its antigen is unknown.

There are 15 residues in the CDR3. CDR1 is MGHDK and CDR2 is SYGVNS in the germline V gene. After removal of 2 bases from V and 6 bases from J, the junction contained 6 bases not matched to a gene. As every portion of the isolated RNA was reverse transcribed, the sequencing read expressed TCRB transcripts. Reads from naive, central memory and regulatory T cell samples averaged about 3.3 million. Sequenced by immunoSEQ multiplex PCR; TCRdb stores in-frame clones only, minus some. The data contain hundreds of thousands of clones, around an eighth of them seen just once; the ten biggest clones take up less than 0.02%.

The sample comprised naive CD4+ T cells from blood. This chain uses TRBV25-1 with TRBJ2-1; 8 nucleotides align to TRBD2. The receptor was derived from a man younger than 35 in good health. In nucleotides, the CDR3 is TGTGCCAGCAGTGAAACGGGGGGGCCTTTCAATGAGCAGTTCTTC. Translating gives CASSETGGPFNEQFF. Looking up the rest from reference TRBV25-1 and TRBJ2-1 gives the full variable domain: EADIYQTPRYLVIGTGKKITLECSQTMGHDKMYWYQQDPGMELHLIHYSYGVNSTEKGDLSSESTVSRIRTEHFPLTLESARPSHTSQYLCASSETGGPFNEQFFGPGTRLTVL.